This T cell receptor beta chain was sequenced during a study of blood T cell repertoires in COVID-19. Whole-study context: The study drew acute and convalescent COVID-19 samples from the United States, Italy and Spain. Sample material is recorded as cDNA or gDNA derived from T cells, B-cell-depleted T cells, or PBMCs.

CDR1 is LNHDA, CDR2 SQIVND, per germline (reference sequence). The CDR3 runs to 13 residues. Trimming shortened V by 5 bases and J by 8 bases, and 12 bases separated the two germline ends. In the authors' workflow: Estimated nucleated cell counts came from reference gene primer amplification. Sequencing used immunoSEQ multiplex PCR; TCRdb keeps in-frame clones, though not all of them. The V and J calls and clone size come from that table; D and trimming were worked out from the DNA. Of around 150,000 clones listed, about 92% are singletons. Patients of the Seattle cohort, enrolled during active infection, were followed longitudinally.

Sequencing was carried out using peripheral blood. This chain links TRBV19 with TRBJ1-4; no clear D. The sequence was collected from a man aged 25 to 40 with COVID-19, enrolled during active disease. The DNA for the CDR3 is TGTGCCAGTAGTGGCGTTGGAGTCGAAAAACTGTTTTTT. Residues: CASSGVGVEKLFF.